Following are 22 T cell receptor beta chains from one sample sequenced in a study of shared clonotypes between healthy human individuals. Clones were sequenced by immunoSEQ multiplex PCR, and TCRdb holds only the in-frame ones, with some missing. The table shows some 2,000,000 clones, with 90% to 97% occurring only once. The sequenced sample was naive CD4+ T cells sorted from blood. The subset denotes: CD45RA+ positively selected. Receptors originate from a man aged 18 to 30 in good health.

This chain connects TRBV6-1 to TRBJ2-7, with D perhaps matching TRBD2 (6 bases). The CDR3 sequence is 13 residues long. V lost 3 bases and J lost 7, with 13 bases in between. Germline V gives CDR1 MNHNS, CDR2 SASEGT. CDR3 sequence: CASSETREREQYF. The CDR3 DNA reads TGTGCCAGCAGTGAGACGCGGGAAAGGGAGCAGTACTTC.

The chain is built from TRBV5-4 and TRBJ2-2, with a tentative D call TRBD2 (6 bases). The germline V gene has CDR1 SGHNT and CDR2 YYREEE (reference sequence). The CDR3 is 16 amino acids. With 4 bases removed from V and 4 bases from J, the gap between germline ends came to 17 bases. Here the CDR3 reads CASSHRRPEGTGELFF. The CDR3 DNA reads as TGTGCCAGCAGCCATCGTCGCCCGGAGGGCACCGGGGAGCTGTTTTTT.

The chain combines TRBV18 with TRBJ2-7; TRBD1 matches 10 bases. The CDR3 contains 16 residues. Unmatched junction bases numbered 9, after V lost 4 bases and J lost 3 bases. CDR1 and CDR2 from the germline V gene are KGHSH and LQKENI. The CDR3 nucleotides read TGTGCCAGCTCACGAGAGACAGGGGGCGCTTTCTACGAGCAGTACTTC. Its protein is CASSRETGGAFYEQYF.

Regarding this clone: This CDR3 is also generated by other DNA sequences in the sample. The CDR3 loop is CASSLEAGRNTEAFF. CDR3 DNA sequence: TGTGCCAGCAGCTTAGAGGCAGGGAGGAACACTGAAGCTTTCTTT. The chain recombines TRBV7-2 with TRBJ1-1; possibly TRBD1 for D (5 bases). The CDR3 runs 15 residues. Per the germline V gene, CDR1 is SGHTA and CDR2 is FQGNSA. V lost 1 base and J 1 base, leaving 10 bases between the germline ends.

The rearrangement links TRBV19 to TRBJ1-1; maybe TRBD1 (6 bases). This CDR3 region has 14 residues. V was pared by 3 bases and J by 0 bases, with 8 bases between. Germline assignment: CDR1 LNHDA and CDR2 SQIVND (reference sequence). The CDR3 nucleotides read TGTGCCAGTAGTATGGGGACACTGAACACTGAAGCTTTCTTT. Translated, it gives CASSMGTLNTEAFF.

In this sample, this clone turned up once. The chain employs TRBV7-2 and TRBJ1-5; D possibly corresponds to TRBD1 (5 bases). In germline, CDR1 is SGHTA, CDR2 FQGNSA. The length of the CDR3 is 15 residues. V was clipped by 2 bases and J by 4 bases, with 12 bases between them. The DNA for the CDR3 is TGTGCCAGCAGCTTATCTGGGGGGAGTAATCAGCCCCAGCATTTT. Encoded protein: CASSLSGGSNQPQHF.

The genes are TRBV5-6 and TRBJ2-7; D remains unclear. There are 15 residues in the CDR3. CDR1 and CDR2 from the germline V gene are SGHDT and YYEEEE. The germline V and J ends were trimmed by 3 bases and 1 base, with 14 bases remaining between them. CDR3 sequence (DNA): TGTGCCAGCAGCTCTTTGGGAACTGGGTCCTACGAGCAGTACTTC. Encoded protein: CASSSLGTGSYEQYF.

V is TRBV25-1 and J is TRBJ1-4, with 8 bases that match TRBD1. V lost 6 bases and J lost 9; bases outside the gene matches: 3. Germline lookup yields CDR1 MGHDK and CDR2 SYGVNS. This CDR3 is 12 amino acids long. In DNA, the CDR3 is TGTGCCAGCAGCCAGGGGGCGAAAAAACTGTTTTTT. Its protein is CASSQGAKKLFF.

The table lists this clone with a count of one. The V call is TRBV6-5, the J call TRBJ2-7; weak D call: TRBD1 (5 bases). The CDR3 has 14 amino acids. In germline, CDR1 is MNHEY, CDR2 SVGAGI. The ends were cut back, 6 bases at V and 2 bases at J, with 14 bases in the middle. CDR3 in amino acids: CASRPGHGAYEQYF. The CDR3 DNA reads TGTGCCAGCAGACCCGGACATGGGGCCTACGAGCAGTACTTC.

This clone appeared once. The genes are TRBV4-1 and TRBJ2-7, with a possible D match to TRBD2 (6 bases). CDR1 and CDR2 from the germline V gene are MGHRA and YSYEKL. The CDR3 sequence is 18 residues long. The V and J ends lost 4 bases and 6 bases respectively, with 28 bases between them. The CDR3 nucleotides are TGCGCCAGCAGCCCTCATGCGGCGTTAGGGACCAAGGAGGGCGAGCAGTACTTC. This translates into CASSPHAALGTKEGEQYF.

The chain recombines TRBV27 with TRBJ2-7; D gene unclear. Germline assignment: CDR1 MNHEY and CDR2 SMNVEV (reference sequence). The CDR3 sequence is 14 residues long. V was pared by 6 bases and J by 0 bases, with 12 bases between. The CDR3: CASRELDTSYEQYF. The CDR3 DNA reads as TGTGCCAGCAGAGAGCTAGATACCTCCTACGAGCAGTACTTC.

This chain joins TRBV28 and TRBJ2-5; TRBD2 agrees at 8 bases. With V trimmed by 4 bases and J by 5 bases, 9 bases remained unmatched. Per germline, CDR1 MDHEN and CDR2 SYDVKM. The CDR3 has 15 residues. The CDR3 loop is CASSSREGWGETQYF. As DNA, the CDR3 is TGTGCCAGCAGTTCCCGGGAGGGCTGGGGGGAGACCCAGTACTTC.

This chain links TRBV2 with TRBJ1-3; D is unclear. The V end lost 6 bases, the J end lost 0 bases, and 15 bases lay between the germline ends. Germline V gene lookup returns CDR1 SNHLY and CDR2 FYNNEI. This CDR3 region has 16 residues. The CDR3, as DNA: TGTGCCAGCAGCAGGCAGGAGGGAACCTCTGGAAACACCATATATTTT. Amino acid sequence: CASSRQEGTSGNTIYF.

This CDR3 is CASSLGAGTSGTDTQYF. The CDR3 coding sequence is TGTGCCAGCAGCTTAGGGGCCGGGACTAGCGGCACAGATACGCAGTATTTT. This chain connects TRBV11-2 to TRBJ2-3; 10 bases line up with TRBD2. V dropped 1 base and J dropped 1; count of bases not matched to a gene: 5. Looked up from germline, CDR1 is SGHAT and CDR2 is FQNNGV. The CDR3 runs to 17 residues. The full variable domain, completed using reference TRBV11-2 and TRBJ2-3, is EAGVAQSPRYKIIEKRQSVAFWCNPISGHATLYWYQQILGQGPKLLIQFQNNGVVDDSQLPKDRFSAERLKGVDSTLKIQPAKLEDSAVYLCASSLGAGTSGTDTQYFGPGTRLTVL.

The chain links TRBV9 to TRBJ2-2, with TRBD2 matching over 8 bases. The CDR3 runs 16 residues. V trimming: 1 base; J trimming: 2 bases; junction bases outside the gene matches: 4. Germline V gene sequence: CDR1 SGDLS, CDR2 YYNGEE. Written as DNA, the CDR3 is TGTGCCAGCAGCGTAAGCGGGAGAGGTAACACCGGGGAGCTGTTTTTT. Protein product: CASSVSGRGNTGELFF. Full variable domain (remainder filled in from reference TRBV9 and TRBJ2-2): DSGVTQTPKHLITATGQRVTLRCSPRSGDLSVYWYQQSLDQGLQFLIQYYNGEERAKGNILERFSAQQFPDLHSELNLSSLELGDSALYFCASSVSGRGNTGELFFGEGSRLTVL.

This chain connects TRBV4-1 to TRBJ2-3; D uncertain. There are 16 residues in the CDR3. V was pared by 0 bases and J by 0 bases, with 10 bases between. Germline-derived CDR1 and CDR2 are MGHRA and YSYEKL. CDR3: CASSQEAGTSTDTQYF. CDR3 DNA: TGCGCCAGCAGCCAAGAGGCTGGAACTAGCACAGATACGCAGTATTTT.

As to this clone: This same CDR3 is encoded by further DNA sequences in the sample. The chain employs TRBV7-9 and TRBJ2-5; D is perhaps TRBD2 (5 bases). The CDR3 loop spans 13 amino acids. Germline CDR1 and CDR2: SEHNR and FQNEAQ (reference sequence). Trimming left V 2 bases short and J 5 bases short, with 9 bases between. CDR3 coding DNA: TGTGCCAGCAGCTTATCCGGCGGGGAGACCCAGTACTTC. Its protein product is CASSLSGGETQYF.

The chain has TRBV18 and TRBJ2-7, with a tentative D call TRBD1 (5 bases). V lost 3 bases and J lost 2, with 11 bases in between. The CDR3 covers 14 residues. CDR1 and CDR2 (germline): KGHSH, LQKENI. CDR3 residues: CASSPEQGAYEQYF. CDR3 bases: TGTGCCAGCTCACCCGAGCAGGGTGCCTACGAGCAGTACTTC.

The CDR3 is CASSLVAGGVREQFF. Here the CDR3 DNA reads TGTGCCAGCAGCTTAGTGGCGGGAGGAGTCCGTGAGCAGTTCTTC. This chain connects TRBV7-2 to TRBJ2-1; the match to TRBD2 covers 8 bases. This CDR3 comprises 15 residues. From germline, CDR1 is SGHTA and CDR2 FQGNSA. V lost 1 base, J lost 9 bases, and 8 bases stayed unmatched.

The V call is TRBV25-1, the J call TRBJ1-1; TRBD1 is a possible D gene (5 bases). The germline V gene encodes CDR1 MGHDK and CDR2 SYGVNS. This CDR3 region has 15 residues. Trimming removed 3 bases from V and 4 bases from J, with 15 bases in between. The CDR3: CASSEGPPDRTEAFF. DNA for the CDR3: TGTGCCAGCAGTGAGGGGCCCCCCGATCGCACTGAAGCTTTCTTT.

Worth noting for this clone: Additional DNA sequences in this sample encode the identical CDR3. This chain connects TRBV5-1 to TRBJ1-2; weak D call: TRBD1 (6 bases). The CDR3 is 13 amino acids. Germline values: CDR1 SGHRS, CDR2 YFSETQ. Trimming pared 5 bases from V and 4 bases from J, leaving 12 bases between. CDR3 nucleotide sequence: TGCGCCAGCAGTCGGGACACGGTCTATGGCTACACCTTC. This codes for CASSRDTVYGYTF.

The gene calls are TRBV6-4 and TRBJ1-5, with D unclear. CDR1 and CDR2 (germline): MRHNA, SNTAGT. The CDR3 has 13 amino acids. The ends were cut back, 0 bases at V and 7 bases at J, with 7 bases in the middle. CDR3 coding DNA: TGTGCCAGCAGTGACTCTGGTGGGCAGCCCCAGCATTTT. This codes for CASSDSGGQPQHF.